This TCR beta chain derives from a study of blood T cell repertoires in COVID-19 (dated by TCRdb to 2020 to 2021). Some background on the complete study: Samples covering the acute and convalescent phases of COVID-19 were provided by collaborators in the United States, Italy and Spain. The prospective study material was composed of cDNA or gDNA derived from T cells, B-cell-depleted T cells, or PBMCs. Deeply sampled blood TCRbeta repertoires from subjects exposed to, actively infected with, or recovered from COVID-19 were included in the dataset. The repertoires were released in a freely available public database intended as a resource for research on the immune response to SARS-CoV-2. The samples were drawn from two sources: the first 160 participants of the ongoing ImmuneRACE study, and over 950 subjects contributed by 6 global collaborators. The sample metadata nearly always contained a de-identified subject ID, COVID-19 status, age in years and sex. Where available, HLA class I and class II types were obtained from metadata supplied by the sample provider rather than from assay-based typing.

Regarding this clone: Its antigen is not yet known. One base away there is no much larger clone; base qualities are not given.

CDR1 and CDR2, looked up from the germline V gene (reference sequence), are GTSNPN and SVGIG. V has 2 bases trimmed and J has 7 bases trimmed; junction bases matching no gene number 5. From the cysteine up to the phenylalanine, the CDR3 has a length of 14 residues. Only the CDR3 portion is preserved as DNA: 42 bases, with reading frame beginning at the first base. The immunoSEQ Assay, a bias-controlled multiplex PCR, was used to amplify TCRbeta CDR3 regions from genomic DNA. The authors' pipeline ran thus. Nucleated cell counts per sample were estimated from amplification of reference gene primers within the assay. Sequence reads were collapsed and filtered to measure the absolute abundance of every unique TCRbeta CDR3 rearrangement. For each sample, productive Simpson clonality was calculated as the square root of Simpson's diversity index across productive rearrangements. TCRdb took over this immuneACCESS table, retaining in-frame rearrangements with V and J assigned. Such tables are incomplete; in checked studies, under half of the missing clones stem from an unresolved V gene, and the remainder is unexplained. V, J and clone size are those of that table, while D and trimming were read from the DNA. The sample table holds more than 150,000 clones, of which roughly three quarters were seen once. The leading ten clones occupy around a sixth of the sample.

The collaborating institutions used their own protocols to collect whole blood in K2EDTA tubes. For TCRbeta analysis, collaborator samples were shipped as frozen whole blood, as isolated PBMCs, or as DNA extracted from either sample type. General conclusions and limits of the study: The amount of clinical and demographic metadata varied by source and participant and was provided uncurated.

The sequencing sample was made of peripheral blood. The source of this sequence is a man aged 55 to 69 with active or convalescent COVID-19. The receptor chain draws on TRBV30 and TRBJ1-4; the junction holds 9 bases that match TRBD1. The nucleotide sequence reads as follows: TGTGCCTGGAGTTTGACAGGGGGGTTTGAAAAACTGTTTTTT. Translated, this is CAWSLTGGFEKLFF.